The present TCR beta chain was sequenced within a study of blood T cell repertoires in COVID-19. V gave up 8 bases and J gave up 2 bases; unmatched junction bases: 2. CDR3 size: 13 residues. Germline V gene lookup returns CDR1 MDHEN and CDR2 SYDVKM. Data came from immunoSEQ multiplex PCR; TCRdb stores just in-frame clones and leaves some out. This table has some 53,000 clones, nearly 90% appearing once. The sequencing sample was made of peripheral blood. The receptor's source is a man aged 60 to 75 with active COVID-19. This chain uses TRBV28 with TRBJ2-1, with TRBD2 matching 8 bases. CDR3 region: CASGLAAYNEQFF. The CDR3 DNA reads TGTGCCAGCGGACTAGCAGCCTACAATGAGCAGTTCTTC.